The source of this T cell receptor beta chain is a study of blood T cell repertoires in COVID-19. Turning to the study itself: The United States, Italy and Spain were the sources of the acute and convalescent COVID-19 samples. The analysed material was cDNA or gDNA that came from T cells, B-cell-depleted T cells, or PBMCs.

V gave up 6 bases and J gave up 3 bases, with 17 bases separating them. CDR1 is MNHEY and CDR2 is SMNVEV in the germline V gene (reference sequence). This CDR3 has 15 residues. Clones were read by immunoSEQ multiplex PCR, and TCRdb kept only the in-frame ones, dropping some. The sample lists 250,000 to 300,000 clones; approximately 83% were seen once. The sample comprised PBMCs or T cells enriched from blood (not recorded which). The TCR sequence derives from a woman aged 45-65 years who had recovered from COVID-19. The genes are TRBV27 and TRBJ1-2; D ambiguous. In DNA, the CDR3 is TGTGCCAGCAGGGAGTTGGCATCTCTGCACTATGGCTACACCTTC. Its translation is CASRELASLHYGYTF.